These T cell receptor beta chains were read from a single sample in a study of blood T cell repertoires in COVID-19. Only in-frame clones appear in the TCRdb table, and some are missing; sequencing was by immunoSEQ multiplex PCR. The sample lists some 300,000 clones, 90% occurring once. Source material: peripheral blood. These receptors all come from a woman aged 40 to 50 with COVID-19, enrolled during active disease. Each CDR3 is given with its conserved first and last residue.

CDR3aa,v_gene,j_gene,len
CASSRPDGGYNEQFF,TRBV28,TRBJ2-1,15
CASSFGLAGLYEQYF,TRBV27,TRBJ2-7,15
CASSLTGEGYTF,TRBV28,TRBJ1-2,12
CASSGGDSPLHF,TRBV7-8,TRBJ1-6,12
CASSSQQVNTGELFF,TRBV7-3,TRBJ2-2,15
CASSSWTGDNQPQHF,TRBV25-1,TRBJ1-5,15
CASRWTGPTDTQYF,TRBV28,TRBJ2-3,14
CASSHPRGTEAFF,TRBV3-1/TRBV3-2,TRBJ1-1,13
CASSYRSGELFF,TRBV6-6,TRBJ2-2,12
CATSRERTGSYEQYF,TRBV15,TRBJ2-7,15
CASSSPRGANEKLFF,TRBV28,TRBJ1-4,15
CASSLGRISGGNTIYF,TRBV11-1,TRBJ1-3,16
CASSVGRGSSPLHF,TRBV5-1,TRBJ1-6,14
CATSNPGWLNTEAFF,TRBV15,TRBJ1-1,15
CASSPSGGDEQYF,TRBV27,TRBJ2-7,13
CASSVGTAGDQPQHF,TRBV5-4,TRBJ1-5,15
CASGYRDHSGNTIYF,TRBV19,TRBJ1-3,15
CASSFTRGGYRETQYF,TRBV5-1,TRBJ2-5,16
CASSRLRGKETQYF,TRBV7-9,TRBJ2-5,14
CASSFSSGSTDTQYF,TRBV11-3,TRBJ2-3,15
CASSLARLAGADYEQYF,TRBV5-1,TRBJ2-7,17
CASSQTGGLFYNEQFF,TRBV3-1/TRBV3-2,TRBJ2-1,16
CSVDHGGTEAFF,TRBV29-1,TRBJ1-1,12
CASTGVSTDTQYF,TRBV6-5,TRBJ2-3,13
CASSAGQGDTQYF,TRBV5-4,TRBJ2-3,13
CASGSDRVLYNEQFF,TRBV12-5,TRBJ2-1,15
CASSFGGTEAFF,TRBV12-3/TRBV12-4,TRBJ1-1,12
CSVGAEQAWNEQFF,TRBV29-1,TRBJ2-1,14
CAWSVPGINYGYTF,TRBV30,TRBJ1-2,14
CASSPSTGTGGTLNQPQHF,TRBV18,TRBJ1-5,19